This T cell receptor (beta chain) was identified during a study of blood T cells in healthy people across ages. A second 7 to 11 cycle PCR used barcoded and J-beta primers. TCRdb re-derived calls from the 5' RACE reads in MiXCR, one entry per CDR3 protein. Here the sample spans around 780,000 distinct CDR3 sequences, just over 55% being singletons. Germline V gene lookup returns CDR1 MNHEY and CDR2 SVGAGI. Trimming took 8 bases from V and 8 from J, leaving 9 bases between them. This CDR3 is built from 11 residues. Whole-study findings and limits: Naive T cell percentage showed a strong correlation with TCR beta diversity.

Comment on this clonotype: The antigen is unknown.

The chain links TRBV6-5 to TRBJ2-2, with unresolved D. The TCR sequence derives from a middle-aged man in good health. The specimen was blood. The chain's CDR3 is CASRVSGELFF. Written as DNA, the CDR3 is TGTGCCAGCCGAGTATCGGGGGAGCTGTTTTTT.